The 4 T cell receptor beta chains below were found in one sample sequenced in a study of shared clonotypes between healthy human individuals. Generated by immunoSEQ multiplex PCR, the TCRdb table keeps only in-frame clones and is missing some. The sample shows about 1 million clones, 75% of them seen only once. Sequencing was carried out using memory CD4+ T cells sorted from blood. Subset meaning: CD45RA-negative fraction. The receptors shown here come from a man aged 18 to 30 in good health.

The chain joins TRBV5-1 to TRBJ1-1, with D unclear. Trimming left V 4 bases short and J 1 base short, with 11 bases between. The germline V gene encodes CDR1 SGHRS and CDR2 YFSETQ. The CDR3 is 14 residues long. The CDR3 is CASSARERNTEAFF. CDR3 nucleotide sequence: TGCGCCAGCAGCGCCCGTGAGAGGAACACTGAAGCTTTCTTT.

V is TRBV29-1 and J is TRBJ2-7; unclear D gene. This CDR3 comprises 12 residues. V dropped 5 bases and J dropped 3 bases, with 11 bases sitting between them. Germline loops: CDR1 SQVTM, CDR2 ANQGSEA. As DNA, the CDR3 is TGCAGCGTTCTCGCTAGTAGCTACGAGCAGTACTTC. It translates to CSVLASSYEQYF.

V is TRBV2 and J is TRBJ1-5; 9 positions match TRBD1. CDR1 and CDR2 (germline): SNHLY, FYNNEI. The CDR3 has 15 residues. The V and J ends lost 6 bases and 4 bases, in that order; junction bases with no gene match: 7. Here the CDR3 DNA reads TGTGCCAGCAGGCAGATCGGGACAGGGAATCAGCCCCAGCATTTT. It yields the protein CASRQIGTGNQPQHF. Full variable domain (remainder filled in from reference TRBV2 and TRBJ1-5): EPEVTQTPSHQVTQMGQEVILRCVPISNHLYFYWYRQILGQKVEFLVSFYNNEISEKSEIFDDQFSVERPDGSNFTLKIRSTKLEDSAMYFCASRQIGTGNQPQHFGDGTRLSIL.

The chain links TRBV30 to TRBJ2-5, with D tentatively TRBD1 (5 bases). CDR1 and CDR2 from the germline V gene are GTSNPN and SVGIG (reference sequence). The CDR3 is 13 residues long. Deletions cut 0 bases from V and 5 bases from J, with 10 bases between. The CDR3 loop is CAWSVLPGETQYF. Written as DNA, the CDR3 is TGTGCCTGGAGTGTTTTGCCAGGGGAGACCCAGTACTTC.